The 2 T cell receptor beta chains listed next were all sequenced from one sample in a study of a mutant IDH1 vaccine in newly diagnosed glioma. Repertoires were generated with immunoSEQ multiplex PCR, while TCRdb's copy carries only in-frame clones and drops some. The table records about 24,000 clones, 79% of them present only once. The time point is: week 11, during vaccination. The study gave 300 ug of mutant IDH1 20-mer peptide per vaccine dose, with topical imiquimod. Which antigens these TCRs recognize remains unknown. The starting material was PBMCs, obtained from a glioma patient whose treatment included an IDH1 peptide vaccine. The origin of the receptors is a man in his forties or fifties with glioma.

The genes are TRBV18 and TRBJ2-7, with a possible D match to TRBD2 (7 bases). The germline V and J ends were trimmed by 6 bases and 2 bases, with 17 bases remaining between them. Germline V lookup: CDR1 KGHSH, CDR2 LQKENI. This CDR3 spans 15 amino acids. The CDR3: CASSYRGREPYEQYF. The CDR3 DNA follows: TGTGCCAGCTCCTATAGGGGGAGGGAACCCTACGAGCAGTACTTC.

The CDR3, as DNA: TGTGCCTGGAGTGTAGGAGGGGGAGGGCCTTTTGAGCAGTTCTTC. It translates to CAWSVGGGGPFEQFF. The rearrangement uses TRBV30 and TRBJ2-1; D is possibly TRBD2 (7 bases). The CDR3 has 15 residues. Germline values: CDR1 GTSNPN, CDR2 SVGIG (reference sequence). V was trimmed by 0 bases and J by 9 bases, leaving 18 bases between them.